The 25 T cell receptor beta chains below all came from one sample that was sequenced in a study of cytomegalovirus exposure and HLA in healthy donors. Primers included in the PCR were 60 Vbeta and 13 Jbeta primers. Profiled with immunoSEQ multiplex PCR; TCRdb holds only in-frame clones, not every one. The top ten hold around 0.3% of the sample, which has 180,000 or so clones, 65% to 90% seen once. The sample comprised PBMCs. These receptors were obtained from a woman aged 25-40 years in good health and CMV-seronegative.

The chain is built from TRBV6-1 and TRBJ1-2; a possible D gene is TRBD1 (5 bases). This CDR3 has 13 amino acids. CDR1 is MNHNS, CDR2 SASEGT, per germline. Trimming took 4 bases from V and 6 from J, leaving 12 bases between them. In DNA, the CDR3 is TGTGCCAGCAGTGTTCAGGGATTAGATGGCTACACCTTC. This sequence encodes CASSVQGLDGYTF.

This clone was counted once. The chain is built from TRBV10-1 and TRBJ2-1; 7 bases fit TRBD2. CDR1 is WNHNN, CDR2 SYGVQD, per germline (reference sequence). This CDR3 is 15 amino acids long. V shed 2 bases and J 0 bases; nucleotides not matched to a gene: 1. The chain's CDR3 is CASSEGLGSYNEQFF. The CDR3 coding sequence is TGCGCCAGCAGTGAGGGACTAGGCTCCTACAATGAGCAGTTCTTC.

V and J are TRBV15 and TRBJ2-4; D gene ambiguous. Trimming cost V 0 bases and J 0 bases, with 9 bases left between them. The germline CDR1 and CDR2 sequences are LNHNV and YYDKDF (reference sequence). CDR3 length equals 16 residues. The CDR3 loop is CATSREAGRAKNIQYF. The CDR3 DNA reads TGTGCCACCAGCAGAGAGGCAGGCCGAGCCAAAAACATTCAGTACTTC.

To note about this clone: This specimen includes other DNA sequences encoding the same CDR3. The J gene is TRBJ2-1, the V gene TRBV5-1; TRBD2 is a possible D gene (6 bases). Germline V gives CDR1 SGHRS, CDR2 YFSETQ. The CDR3 is 15 amino acids. The V gene lost 4 bases and the J gene lost 0 bases, with 11 bases spanning the gap. The CDR3 region is CASSPRGGSYNEQFF. In DNA, the CDR3 is TGCGCCAGCAGCCCAAGGGGAGGCTCCTACAATGAGCAGTTCTTC. The full variable domain, completed using reference TRBV5-1 and TRBJ2-1, is KAGVTQTPRYLIKTRGQQVTLSCSPISGHRSVSWYQQTPGQGLQFLFEYFSETQRNKGNFPGRFSGRQFSNSRSEMNVSTLELGDSALYLCASSPRGGSYNEQFFGPGTRLTVL.

The V gene is TRBV7-9, the J gene TRBJ2-1; 9 bases agree with TRBD2. CDR3 size: 17 residues. V trimming: 2 bases; J trimming: 6 bases; junction bases outside the gene matches: 11. The germline gives CDR1 SEHNR, CDR2 FQNEAQ (reference sequence). The CDR3 reads CASSLSSRSGRSNEQFF. The CDR3 nucleotides are TGTGCCAGCAGCTTAAGCTCAAGGAGCGGGAGGTCCAATGAGCAGTTCTTC. The whole variable domain, remainder taken from reference TRBV7-9 and TRBJ2-1, is DTGVSQNPRHKITKRGQNVTFRCDPISEHNRLYWYRQTLGQGPEFLTYFQNEAQLEKSRLLSDRFSAERPKGSFSTLEIQRTEQGDSAMYLCASSLSSRSGRSNEQFFGPGTRLTVL.

This sequence joins TRBV11-3 and TRBJ2-2; 10 bases map to TRBD2. The germline V gene has CDR1 SGHNT and CDR2 YENEEA. After removal of 2 bases from V and 5 bases from J, the junction contained 8 bases not matched to a gene. This CDR3 is 17 amino acids long. Here the CDR3 reads CASSLFSPSGSTGELFF. The CDR3 coding sequence is TGTGCCAGCAGCTTATTTTCGCCTAGCGGGAGTACCGGGGAGCTGTTTTTT.

The chain has TRBV25-1 and TRBJ2-2; a weak D match, TRBD1 (6 bases). CDR3 length: 15 residues. Germline V lookup: CDR1 MGHDK, CDR2 SYGVNS. Trimming removed 2 bases at V and 4 bases at J, with 11 bases between. The CDR3 protein is CASSEPGAATGELFF. The CDR3 bases are TGTGCCAGCAGTGAACCAGGGGCCGCCACCGGGGAGCTGTTTTTT.

The V call is TRBV5-1, the J call TRBJ1-4; 8 bases map to TRBD1. The CDR3 has 18 amino acids. The trim removed 4 bases at V and 8 bases at J, leaving 19 bases unmatched. Germline CDR1 and CDR2: SGHRS and YFSETQ. CDR3 in DNA: TGCGCCAGCAGCCTCAGATCGGGTGGAGGACAGGGTGCAGAAAAACTGTTTTTT. Its translation: CASSLRSGGGQGAEKLFF.

V gene TRBV28 combines with J gene TRBJ2-1; 11 bases agree with TRBD2. The germline V gene encodes CDR1 MDHEN and CDR2 SYDVKM. The trim removed 11 bases at V and 5 bases at J, leaving 20 bases unmatched. This CDR3 is 18 amino acids long. The CDR3 DNA is TGTGCCTCCATTCCCTCCGGGCTAGCGGGAGGATTTCACAATGAGCAGTTCTTC. It translates to CASIPSGLAGGFHNEQFF. The full variable domain, its missing parts supplied by reference TRBV28 and TRBJ2-1, is DVKVTQSSRYLVKRTGEKVFLECVQDMDHENMFWYRQDPGLGLRLIYFSYDVKMKEKGDIPEGYSVSREKKERFSLILESASTNQTSMYLCASIPSGLAGGFHNEQFFGPGTRLTVL.

V usage is TRBV5-1 and J usage is TRBJ2-2; TRBD2 aligns across 8 bases. CDR3 length: 14 residues. The V gene end was trimmed by 5 bases and the J gene end by 5 bases; junction bases not matched to a gene: 5. Germline CDR1 reads SGHRS; CDR2 reads YFSETQ. The CDR3: CASRPTSVTGELFF. DNA for the CDR3: TGCGCCAGCAGACCGACTAGCGTGACCGGGGAGCTGTTTTTT.

V usage is TRBV30 and J usage is TRBJ2-5; D unresolved. The J call may be mistaken, given a closer DNA end match to TRBJ2-7. Germline V CDR1 and CDR2: GTSNPN, SVGIG (reference sequence). This CDR3 has 11 residues. CDR3 sequence (DNA): TGTGCCTGGAGTGCGTACTACGAGCAGTACTTC. It is translated as CAWSAYYEQYF.

The V call is TRBV7-9, the J call TRBJ1-5, with unresolved D. Looked up from germline, CDR1 is SEHNR and CDR2 is FQNEAQ (reference sequence). CDR3 length: 12 residues. V was cut by 2 bases and J by 7 bases, with 6 bases left in between. CDR3 protein: CASSLFSQPQHF. The CDR3 DNA sequence: TGTGCCAGCAGCTTATTTAGCCAGCCCCAGCATTTT.

This sequence joins TRBV7-6 and TRBJ2-3; D is unresolved. V was trimmed by 1 base and J by 7 bases, leaving 18 bases between them. The CDR3 runs to 16 residues. Per the germline V gene, CDR1 is SGHVS and CDR2 is FNYEAQ. The CDR3, as DNA: TGTGCCAGCAGCTTAGGTGGTCAATCCGAGCTGCATACGCAGTATTTT. Its protein is CASSLGGQSELHTQYF.

The chain employs TRBV4-1 and TRBJ2-1, with 8 positions matching TRBD2. V shed 0 bases, J shed 4 bases, and the junction held 5 bases outside the gene matches. The CDR3 contains 16 residues. CDR1 and CDR2 (germline): MGHRA, YSYEKL. CDR3 nucleotides: TGCGCCAGCAGCCAAGATCTAACTAGCGGTTACAATGAGCAGTTCTTC. This translates into CASSQDLTSGYNEQFF.

The chain couples TRBV5-6 to TRBJ1-2; maybe TRBD1 (6 bases). The V gene's germline CDR1 is SGHDT and CDR2 YYEEEE. The CDR3 sequence is 15 residues long. Trimming took 2 bases from V and 5 from J, leaving 16 bases between them. CDR3: CASSFDDRLGYGYTF. The CDR3 bases are TGTGCCAGCAGCTTCGATGACAGGCTGGGGTATGGCTACACCTTC.

The rearrangement uses TRBV2 and TRBJ2-1, with D tentatively TRBD1 (6 bases). The V and J ends lost 6 bases and 7 bases respectively, with 10 bases between them. CDR3 length: 12 residues. The germline V gene encodes CDR1 SNHLY and CDR2 FYNNEI. CDR3 amino acids: CASSAQGNEQFF. In DNA form, the CDR3 reads TGTGCCAGCAGCGCACAGGGAAATGAGCAGTTCTTC. Combining the CDR3 with reference TRBV2 and TRBJ2-1 gives the whole variable domain EPEVTQTPSHQVTQMGQEVILRCVPISNHLYFYWYRQILGQKVEFLVSFYNNEISEKSEIFDDQFSVERPDGSNFTLKIRSTKLEDSAMYFCASSAQGNEQFFGPGTRLTVL.

The CDR3 loop reads CASNRGVPGELFF. Written as DNA, the CDR3 is TGTGCCAGCAATAGGGGTGTCCCCGGGGAGCTGTTTTTT. The chain recombines TRBV2 with TRBJ2-2; D might be TRBD1 (5 bases). Germline lookup yields CDR1 SNHLY and CDR2 FYNNEI. The V gene lost 7 bases and the J gene lost 6 bases, with 12 bases spanning the gap. The CDR3 is 13 residues long.

This clone was observed a single time. V is TRBV5-4 and J is TRBJ2-2; D remains unclear. Germline V lookup: CDR1 SGHNT, CDR2 YYREEE (reference sequence). The CDR3 has 15 residues. V was shortened by 4 bases and J by 1 base, with 11 bases between the two germline ends. CDR3 amino acids: CASSKIFGNTGELFF. In DNA, the CDR3 is TGTGCCAGCAGCAAGATATTCGGGAACACCGGGGAGCTGTTTTTT. Full variable domain (outside the CDR3, taken from reference TRBV5-4 and TRBJ2-2): ETGVTQSPTHLIKTRGQQVTLRCSSQSGHNTVSWYQQALGQGPQFIFQYYREEENGRGNFPPRFSGLQFPNYSSELNVNALELDDSALYLCASSKIFGNTGELFFGEGSRLTVL.

This sequence joins TRBV2 and TRBJ2-7, with TRBD1 matching 8 bases. Losses at the gene ends were 5 bases for V and 2 bases for J; bases not matched to a gene: 5. Germline loops: CDR1 SNHLY, CDR2 FYNNEI. This CDR3 has 14 amino acids. The CDR3 DNA sequence: TGTGCCAGCAGTTCCGGGACAGGTCCCTACGAGCAGTACTTC. Its translation is CASSSGTGPYEQYF. The entire variable domain, with the rest obtained from reference TRBV2 and TRBJ2-7, is as follows: EPEVTQTPSHQVTQMGQEVILRCVPISNHLYFYWYRQILGQKVEFLVSFYNNEISEKSEIFDDQFSVERPDGSNFTLKIRSTKLEDSAMYFCASSSGTGPYEQYFGPGTRLTVT.

The J gene is TRBJ1-5, the V gene TRBV6-1; possibly TRBD1 for D (5 bases). V was clipped by 7 bases and J by 3 bases, with 10 bases between them. This CDR3 is built from 13 residues. Germline CDR1 is MNHNS and CDR2 is SASEGT. CDR3: CASTRGYNQPQHF. CDR3 DNA: TGTGCCAGCACCCGGGGGTACAATCAGCCCCAGCATTTT.

The chain is built from TRBV18 and TRBJ2-2, with 10 bases fitting TRBD2. CDR1 and CDR2 from the germline V gene are KGHSH and LQKENI. The V and J ends lost 1 base and 4 bases, in that order; junction bases with no gene match: 3. The CDR3 loop spans 16 amino acids. The CDR3 is CASSPLGLASTGELFF. As DNA, the CDR3 is TGTGCCAGCTCACCACTGGGACTAGCGAGCACCGGGGAGCTGTTTTTT.

The rearrangement joins TRBV28 to TRBJ1-3, with no clear D. V shed 6 bases and J shed 3 bases, with 15 bases lying between them. Germline values: CDR1 MDHEN, CDR2 SYDVKM. The CDR3 loop spans 15 amino acids. The CDR3 coding sequence is TGTGCCAGCAGGTACAGCCTAACCATTGGAAACACCATATATTTT. The encoded protein is CASRYSLTIGNTIYF.

This clone was detected only once. The genes are TRBV6-6 and TRBJ2-7; D gene ambiguous. The CDR3 length is 11 residues. V was cut by 0 bases and J by 5 bases, with 2 bases left in between. Germline V gives CDR1 MNHNY, CDR2 SVGAGI (reference sequence). The CDR3 region is CASSYSNEQYF. The CDR3, as DNA: TGTGCCAGCAGTTACTCTAACGAGCAGTACTTC.

Comment on this clone: The sample holds other DNA sequences that translate to the same CDR3. The CDR3: CASSLHPGQGYGYTF. CDR3 bases: TGTGCCAGCAGTCTCCATCCGGGACAGGGATATGGCTACACCTTC. V and J are TRBV28 and TRBJ1-2; 9 nucleotides match TRBD1. The germline gives CDR1 MDHEN, CDR2 SYDVKM. The CDR3 covers 15 residues. J gave up 5 bases and V 5 bases, and 9 bases lay outside the gene matches.

The gene calls are TRBV28 and TRBJ1-2; 7 bases match TRBD1. CDR1 and CDR2 from the germline V gene are MDHEN and SYDVKM. Trimming cost V 6 bases and J 2 bases; bases outside gene matches: 9. The CDR3 contains 15 residues. The CDR3 loop is CASRPPGGRNYGYTF. The CDR3 nucleotides read TGTGCCAGCAGACCACCAGGGGGAAGAAACTATGGCTACACCTTC.